The sample holds a few counts of the clone carrying this TCR beta chain. What it binds is unknown. This specimen comes from a study of long-term antiretroviral therapy in people with HIV. General observations from the study: Clones expanded before ART dominated the repertoire at all time points. Post-ART, diversity grew, though it stayed under transplant donor control levels. Samples were collected from the mid-2000s to the late 2010s under possibly less effective ART regimens.

A v3.0 immunoSEQ assay was performed at survey level. The data were produced by immunoSEQ multiplex PCR, yet TCRdb's version contains in-frame clones alone and is incomplete. The sample has about 30,000 clones; about 88% are singletons. The germline V gene encodes CDR1 SGHRS and CDR2 YFSETQ. V lost 4 bases and J lost 4; bases outside the gene matches: 3. CDR3 size: 14 residues. V usage is TRBV5-1 and J usage is TRBJ2-5; TRBD1 agrees at 11 bases. The TCR comes from a man aged 45-60 years with HIV. Sequencing was performed on unsorted PBMCs, taken roughly 5 years before starting antiretroviral therapy. Written as DNA, the CDR3 is TGCGCCAGCAGCCGTGGGACAGGGGGAGAGACCCAGTACTTC. Amino acid sequence: CASSRGTGGETQYF.